The entry that follows covers one T cell receptor (beta chain) sequence. Original data processing: Researchers report that nucleated cell counts were estimated from reference gene primer amplification. Here immunoSEQ multiplex PCR was the method, and the copy in TCRdb shows in-frame clones only, minus some. The V and J calls and clone size were taken over from that table, and D and trimming were inferred from the DNA. In the table there are roughly 81,000 clones, 65% to 85% of which are singletons. The data were obtained in a study of blood T cell repertoires in COVID-19. Whole-study context: Some COVID-19 samples were acute and others convalescent; all came from the United States, Italy and Spain. Sample material is recorded as cDNA or gDNA derived from T cells, B-cell-depleted T cells, or PBMCs.

The V gene lost 3 bases and the J gene lost 0 bases, with 9 bases spanning the gap. The germline CDR1 and CDR2 sequences are SGHKS and YYEKEE (reference sequence). The CDR3 consists of 14 residues. The sample taken for sequencing was peripheral blood. This chain connects TRBV5-5 to TRBJ1-1; no clear D gene. This clonotype was sampled from a man at least 80 years old with active or convalescent COVID-19. This CDR3 reads CASSWQVMNTEAFF. The CDR3 coding sequence is TGTGCCAGCAGCTGGCAGGTTATGAACACTGAAGCTTTCTTT. Full variable domain (outside the CDR3, taken from reference TRBV5-5 and TRBJ1-1): DAGVTQSPTHLIKTRGQQVTLRCSPISGHKSVSWYQQVLGQGPQFIFQYYEKEERGRGNFPDRFSARQFPNYSSELNVNALLLGDSALYLCASSWQVMNTEAFFGQGTRLTVV.